Here is one T cell receptor beta chain with its context. This sample stems from a study of blood T cell repertoires in COVID-19. Study-wide context: Specimens from acute and convalescent COVID-19 originated in the United States, Italy and Spain. T cells, B-cell-depleted T cells, or PBMCs provided the cDNA or gDNA that served as material.

How the authors handled the data: Researchers report that nucleated cell counts were estimated from reference gene primer amplification. Clones were read by immunoSEQ multiplex PCR, and TCRdb kept only the in-frame ones, dropping some. The V and J calls and clone size were taken over from that table, and D and trimming were inferred from the DNA. The top ten hold about an eighth of the sample, which has fewer than 150,000 clones, about 85% seen once. The sequenced material came from peripheral blood. This sequence originates from a human donor in a cohort sampled during active COVID-19.

CDR3 loop: CASSQSGGSSYEQYF. CDR3 DNA sequence: TGTGCCAGCAGTCAGAGCGGTGGCAGCTCCTACGAGCAGTACTTC. The rearrangement links TRBV6-5 to TRBJ2-7; perhaps TRBD2 as D (5 bases). The CDR3 extends over 15 amino acids. Germline assignment: CDR1 MNHEY and CDR2 SVGAGI. V was trimmed by 5 bases and J by 0 bases, leaving 14 bases between them.